A single sample is the source of the 27 T cell receptor beta chains below, sequenced in a study of cytomegalovirus exposure and HLA in healthy donors (TCRdb year 2017). Libraries were prepared through the immunoSEQ multiplex PCR assay. For the multiplex PCR, a mixture combining 60 forward primers for TCR Vbeta segments and 13 reverse primers for TCR Jbeta segments was used. TCRdb took this table from immuneACCESS and kept in-frame rearrangements with V and J called. Such tables lack part of the clones; where checked against another copy, unresolved V genes explain under half of the gap, and the rest is unexplained. This sample comprises around 140,000 clones, over 75% of them detected only once. The top ten clonotypes cover about 2.2% of the sample. The specimen sequenced was PBMCs. The receptors come from a man aged 45-65 years in good health and CMV-seronegative.

V usage is TRBV19 and J usage is TRBJ1-2; D remains ambiguous. This CDR3 spans 16 amino acids. V was pared by 0 bases and J by 1 base, with 12 bases between. The germline gives CDR1 LNHDA, CDR2 SQIVND (reference sequence). This chain's CDR3 is CASSIDGGVLNYGYTF. The CDR3 nucleotides are TGTGCCAGTAGTATAGATGGCGGGGTACTTAACTATGGCTACACCTTC.

The rearrangement links TRBV6-5 to TRBJ1-2, with D unclear. This CDR3 is built from 13 residues. Trimming shortened V by 0 bases and J by 4 bases, and 6 bases separated the two germline ends. CDR1 MNHEY and CDR2 SVGAGI come from the germline V gene. The CDR3 nucleotides are TGTGCCAGCAGTTACTCCATCATCTATGGCTACACCTTC. Its translation: CASSYSIIYGYTF.

This sequence joins TRBV6-6 and TRBJ2-5; 7 positions agree with TRBD2. V shed 2 bases, J shed 5 bases, and the junction held 8 bases outside the gene matches. Germline-derived CDR1 and CDR2 are MNHNY and SVGAGI (reference sequence). This CDR3 is 15 amino acids long. The CDR3: CASSYAGEPGETQYF. The DNA of the CDR3 is TGTGCCAGCAGTTACGCGGGAGAGCCGGGGGAGACCCAGTACTTC.

This chain uses TRBV6-5 with TRBJ2-7; a possible D gene is TRBD1 (6 bases). Per the germline V gene, CDR1 is MNHEY and CDR2 is SVGAGI. The CDR3 extends over 15 amino acids. Trimming pared 4 bases from V and 4 bases from J, leaving 17 bases between. CDR3 DNA: TGTGCCAGCAGTTTCCGCCCTGACGGACAGTACGAGCAGTACTTC. This sequence encodes CASSFRPDGQYEQYF.

This chain connects TRBV2 to TRBJ2-3; D might be TRBD1 (8 bases). CDR1 is SNHLY, CDR2 FYNNEI, per germline. The CDR3 totals 17 residues. Trimming took 10 bases from V and 0 from J, leaving 23 bases between them. CDR3 sequence reads: CATQGEGHSLSTDTQYF. CDR3 bases: TGTGCCACACAGGGGGAGGGACACTCCCTTAGCACAGATACGCAGTATTTT.

This clone was found once. The V call is TRBV11-2, the J call TRBJ2-2; TRBD1 aligns across 7 bases. The CDR3 loop spans 13 amino acids. The V segment lost 4 bases and the J segment 5 bases; nucleotides outside the gene matches: 1. From germline, CDR1 is SGHAT and CDR2 FQNNGV. The CDR3: CASSSTGTGELFF. CDR3 bases: TGTGCCAGCAGCTCGACAGGGACCGGGGAGCTGTTTTTT.

J is TRBJ2-3 and V is TRBV27; TRBD2 matches 9 bases. V gave up 3 bases and J gave up 4 bases; unmatched junction bases: 5. From germline, CDR1 is MNHEY and CDR2 SMNVEV (reference sequence). The CDR3 is 15 amino acids. Here the CDR3 DNA reads TGTGCCAGCAGTTTCCGCGGGAGGGCCGCAGATACGCAGTATTTT. Translation: CASSFRGRAADTQYF.

This chain uses TRBV7-3 with TRBJ2-1; a weak D match, TRBD1 (6 bases). Looked up from germline, CDR1 is SGHTA and CDR2 is FQGTGA. The length of the CDR3 is 16 residues. V lost 4 bases, J lost 0 bases, and 13 bases lay in between. CDR3 sequence: CASSSRQVSSYNEQFF. The DNA of the CDR3 is TGTGCCAGCAGCTCCCGACAGGTCAGCTCCTACAATGAGCAGTTCTTC.

The chain is built from TRBV4-1 and TRBJ2-1, with D tentatively TRBD2 (6 bases). CDR3 size: 17 residues. The V gene's germline CDR1 is MGHRA and CDR2 YSYEKL. Trimming stripped 2 bases from V and 0 bases from J, with 14 bases between. CDR3 coding DNA: TGCGCCAGCAGCCAACTTAGCGGAAACCCCTCCTACAATGAGCAGTTCTTC. Translating gives CASSQLSGNPSYNEQFF.

The rearrangement uses TRBV11-1 and TRBJ1-1, with a weak D call TRBD1 (6 bases). Germline values: CDR1 SGHAT, CDR2 FQDESV (reference sequence). V was pared by 4 bases and J by 5 bases, with 14 bases between. The CDR3 is 14 amino acids. The CDR3 nucleotides are TGTGCCAGCAGCTCCAGGGGAGGGCGGACTGAAGCTTTCTTT. It is translated as CASSSRGGRTEAFF.

The CDR3 nucleotides read TGTGCCAGCAGCGTAACATTACAGGGGGGCCATGGCTACACCTTC. Its protein is CASSVTLQGGHGYTF. The V gene is TRBV9, the J gene TRBJ1-2; TRBD1 matches at 8 bases. Unmatched junction bases numbered 8, after V lost 1 base and J lost 6 bases. Germline V gene sequence: CDR1 SGDLS, CDR2 YYNGEE. There are 15 residues in the CDR3.

The chain joins TRBV18 to TRBJ1-2; D gene uncertain. The CDR3 is 14 amino acids. Trimming pared 2 bases from V and 5 bases from J, leaving 12 bases between. Germline V gene lookup returns CDR1 KGHSH and CDR2 LQKENI. CDR3 nucleotides: TGTGCCAGCTCACCAGCGTGGGGAGGGTATGGCTACACCTTC. As protein: CASSPAWGGYGYTF.

V gene TRBV6-1 combines with J gene TRBJ2-6; 7 nucleotides match TRBD1. V was clipped by 4 bases and J by 1 base; unmatched bases: 1. The CDR3 has 15 amino acids. CDR1 MNHNS and CDR2 SASEGT come from the germline V gene. CDR3 sequence reads: CASSGQGSGANVLTF. The CDR3 bases are TGTGCCAGCAGTGGACAGGGATCTGGGGCCAACGTCCTGACTTTC.

This chain connects TRBV15 to TRBJ2-7, with 10 bases aligning to TRBD1. V dropped 2 bases and J dropped 0; count of bases not matched to a gene: 13. The germline gives CDR1 LNHNV, CDR2 YYDKDF (reference sequence). CDR3 length equals 19 residues. CDR3 DNA sequence: TGTGCCACCAGCAGAAACCAAGGGACAGGGGCCTTTCTCTCCTACGAGCAGTACTTC. Amino acids: CATSRNQGTGAFLSYEQYF.

The chain links TRBV20-1 to TRBJ1-1; D ambiguous. Between the trimmed V and J ends, which lost 6 bases and 3 bases, there was a span of 8 bases. In germline, CDR1 is DFQATT, CDR2 SNEGSKA (reference sequence). The CDR3 contains 11 residues. CDR3 loop: CSARRDTEAFF. The CDR3 bases are TGCAGTGCGCGTCGGGACACTGAAGCTTTCTTT.

This clone was counted only a few times. This chain uses TRBV7-2 with TRBJ1-2, with a possible D match to TRBD1 (6 bases). V shed 5 bases and J shed 4 bases, with 11 bases lying between them. This CDR3 is 13 amino acids long. CDR1 and CDR2 from the germline V gene are SGHTA and FQGNSA. CDR3 DNA sequence: TGTGCCAGCAGCCCTGGACAGCCCTATGGCTACACCTTC. Translation gives CASSPGQPYGYTF. Using reference TRBV7-2 and TRBJ1-2 for the parts outside the CDR3, the full variable domain is GAGVSQSPSNKVTEKGKDVELRCDPISGHTALYWYRQSLGQGLEFLIYFQGNSAPDKSGLPSDRFSAERTGGSVSTLTIQRTQQEDSAVYLCASSPGQPYGYTFGSGTRLTVV.

V and J are TRBV6-5 and TRBJ1-4; D unclear. Germline assignment: CDR1 MNHEY and CDR2 SVGAGI. The CDR3 sequence is 14 residues long. V was clipped by 6 bases and J by 6 bases, with 14 bases between them. CDR3 in amino acids: CASRRREGYEKLFF. CDR3 sequence (DNA): TGTGCCAGCAGAAGGAGGGAAGGGTATGAAAAACTGTTTTTT.

The gene calls are TRBV21-1 and TRBJ1-5; TRBD1 is taken as the D call from the table, unchecked against the DNA. TRBV21-1 is a listed pseudogene. There are 15 residues in the CDR3. The CDR3 DNA is TGTGCCAGCAGCCCCCAAAGGGGGTTAGGTCAGCCCCAGCATTTT. This translates into CASSPQRGLGQPQHF.

The chain employs TRBV9 and TRBJ2-4; 8 nucleotides agree with TRBD1. Trimming removed 3 bases from V and 5 bases from J; junction bases left unmatched: 10. The CDR3 runs 16 residues. Germline V gene data show CDR1 as SGDLS and CDR2 as YYNGEE. This chain's CDR3 is CASSAPYGQGENIQYF. The DNA of the CDR3 is TGTGCCAGCAGCGCCCCATACGGACAGGGCGAAAACATTCAGTACTTC.

This chain joins TRBV19 and TRBJ2-6; D unresolved. The CDR3 extends over 15 amino acids. Germline V CDR1 and CDR2: LNHDA, SQIVND (reference sequence). Trimming left V 5 bases short and J 4 bases short, with 12 bases between. CDR3 sequence: CASSSAEAGANVLTF. The CDR3 nucleotides are TGTGCCAGTAGTTCGGCCGAGGCCGGGGCCAACGTCCTGACTTTC.

J is TRBJ2-7 and V is TRBV28; a possible D gene is TRBD2 (5 bases). Germline V gene sequence: CDR1 MDHEN, CDR2 SYDVKM. The CDR3 contains 16 residues. V was pared by 3 bases and J by 1 base, with 16 bases between. The CDR3 protein is CASSFGGGDGSYEQYF. For the CDR3, the DNA is TGTGCCAGCAGTTTCGGAGGTGGAGACGGTTCCTACGAGCAGTACTTC. Drawing the rest from reference TRBV28 and TRBJ2-7, the complete variable domain is DVKVTQSSRYLVKRTGEKVFLECVQDMDHENMFWYRQDPGLGLRLIYFSYDVKMKEKGDIPEGYSVSREKKERFSLILESASTNQTSMYLCASSFGGGDGSYEQYFGPGTRLTVT.

This chain joins TRBV19 and TRBJ1-2, with 9 bases that match TRBD1. CDR3 size: 14 residues. Trimming cost V 6 bases and J 1 base; bases outside gene matches: 3. Germline V CDR1 and CDR2: LNHDA, SQIVND (reference sequence). CDR3 loop: CASRRDRVNYGYTF. In DNA form, the CDR3 reads TGTGCCAGTAGGCGGGACAGGGTTAACTATGGCTACACCTTC.

This chain links TRBV29-1 with TRBJ2-3; D is perhaps TRBD2 (7 bases). Trimming took off 8 bases at V and 4 bases at J, with 19 bases between the two ends. The CDR3 contains 14 residues. Germline lookup yields CDR1 SQVTM and CDR2 ANQGSEA. For the CDR3, the DNA is TGCAGCTTTACAGGGAGGGGCACAGCAGATACGCAGTATTTT. Amino acid sequence: CSFTGRGTADTQYF.

The chain couples TRBV7-9 to TRBJ2-1, with 11 bases matching TRBD2. J lost 4 bases, V lost 5 bases, and 4 bases had no gene match. The CDR3 consists of 15 residues. CDR1 SEHNR and CDR2 FQNEAQ come from the germline V gene (reference sequence). The CDR3 sequence is CASSPGTSGYNEQFF. CDR3 in DNA: TGTGCCAGCAGCCCCGGGACTAGCGGTTACAATGAGCAGTTCTTC.

The chain has TRBV6-1 and TRBJ1-6; TRBD1 matches at 8 bases. The germline CDR1 and CDR2 sequences are MNHNS and SASEGT. With 7 bases clipped from V and 7 bases from J, the junction kept 9 bases outside the gene matches. The CDR3 spans 15 residues. The CDR3 spells CASTWTGPSNSPLHF. CDR3 bases: TGTGCCAGCACCTGGACAGGGCCATCAAATTCACCCCTCCACTTT.

The chain has TRBV28 and TRBJ1-4; TRBD1 is a possible D gene (6 bases). The CDR3 contains 15 residues. V gave up 5 bases and J gave up 7 bases, with 17 bases separating them. The germline CDR1 and CDR2 sequences are MDHEN and SYDVKM. The CDR3 DNA reads as TGTGCCAGCAGTGCACCCGGGACAAAGCCTGAAAAACTGTTTTTT. It specifies CASSAPGTKPEKLFF.

This chain joins TRBV6-1 and TRBJ2-5, with 11 positions matching TRBD2. The J call may be mistaken, given a closer DNA end match to TRBJ2-7. This CDR3 contains 15 residues. Germline V gene data show CDR1 as MNHNS and CDR2 as SASEGT. The CDR3 region is CASSQRGLAAYEQYF. CDR3 bases: TGTGCCAGCAGCCAACGGGGACTAGCGGCCTACGAGCAGTACTTC.